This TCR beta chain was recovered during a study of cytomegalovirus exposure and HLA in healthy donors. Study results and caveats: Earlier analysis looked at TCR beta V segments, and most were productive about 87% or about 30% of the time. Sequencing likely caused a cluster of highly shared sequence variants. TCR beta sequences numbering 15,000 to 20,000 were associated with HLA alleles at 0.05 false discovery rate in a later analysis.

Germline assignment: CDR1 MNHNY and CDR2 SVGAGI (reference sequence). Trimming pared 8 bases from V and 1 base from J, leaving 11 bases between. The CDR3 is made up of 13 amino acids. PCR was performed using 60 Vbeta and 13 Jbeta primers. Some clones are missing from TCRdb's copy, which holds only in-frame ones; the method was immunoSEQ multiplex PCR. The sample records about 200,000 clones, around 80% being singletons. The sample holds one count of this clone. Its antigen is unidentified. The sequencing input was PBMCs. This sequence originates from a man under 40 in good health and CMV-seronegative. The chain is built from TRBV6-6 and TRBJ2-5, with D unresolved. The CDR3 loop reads CASRRVGQETQYF. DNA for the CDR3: TGTGCCAGCCGCCGGGTGGGCCAAGAGACCCAGTACTTC.